The 9 T cell receptor beta chains presented below share a single source sample, sequenced in a study of blood T cell repertoires in COVID-19. The repertoire was sequenced with immunoSEQ multiplex PCR; TCRdb's copy has only in-frame clones and lacks some. The sample lists about 100,000 clones, more than 65% seen once, with around 4.5% in the top ten. The sample consisted of peripheral blood. Receptors were obtained from a man in his 60s with acute or convalescent COVID-19.

The gene calls are TRBV4-3 and TRBJ2-1, with 10 bases lining up with TRBD2. CDR3 length equals 18 residues. Germline V CDR1 and CDR2: LGHNA, YSLEER. The junction had 8 bases not matched to a gene; V was cut back by 2 bases and J by 1 base. CDR3 region: CASSQTLSSGRSYNEQFF. As DNA, the CDR3 is TGCGCCAGCAGCCAAACGCTCTCTAGCGGGAGATCCTACAATGAGCAGTTCTTC.

V is TRBV7-3 and J is TRBJ2-1, with D perhaps TRBD1 (5 bases). Trimming shortened V by 0 bases and J by 7 bases, and 10 bases separated the two germline ends. This CDR3 has 14 amino acids. Germline V gene lookup returns CDR1 SGHTA and CDR2 FQGTGA. The CDR3 loop reads CASSLTAGKNEQFF. The CDR3 DNA reads TGTGCCAGCAGCTTAACGGCAGGGAAAAATGAGCAGTTCTTC. The full variable domain, its missing parts supplied by reference TRBV7-3 and TRBJ2-1, is GAGVSQTPSNKVTEKGKYVELRCDPISGHTALYWYRQSLGQGPEFLIYFQGTGAADDSGLPNDRFFAVRPEGSVSTLKIQRTERGDSAVYLCASSLTAGKNEQFFGPGTRLTVL.

The sample holds one count of this clone. The rearrangement uses TRBV19 and TRBJ2-3; TRBD2 matches 10 bases. The CDR3 has 16 residues. Germline V gives CDR1 LNHDA, CDR2 SQIVND (reference sequence). V was clipped by 5 bases and J by 3 bases; unmatched bases: 8. The CDR3 DNA follows: TGTGCCAGTAGTGTCGCAAGCGGGGGGGTAACAGATACGCAGTATTTT. Protein: CASSVASGGVTDTQYF. The full variable domain, with the rest looked up from reference TRBV19 and TRBJ2-3, is DGGITQSPKYLFRKEGQNVTLSCEQNLNHDAMYWYRQDPGQGLRLIYYSQIVNDFQKGDIAEGYSVSREKKESFPLTVTSAQKNPTAFYLCASSVASGGVTDTQYFGPGTRLTVL.

The rearrangement uses TRBV5-4 and TRBJ2-7, with D perhaps TRBD2 (5 bases). This CDR3 spans 14 amino acids. Trimming took 3 bases from V and 1 from J, leaving 11 bases between them. Germline CDR1 SGHNT, CDR2 YYREEE (reference sequence). CDR3 nucleotides: TGTGCCAGCAGCTCTCGTACGGGGTCCTACGAGCAGTACTTC. Translated, it gives CASSSRTGSYEQYF.

This rearrangement joins TRBV6-2 or TRBV6-3 to TRBJ1-5, with 10 bases fitting TRBD1. The V gene end was trimmed by 2 bases and the J gene end by 7 bases; junction bases not matched to a gene: 14. This CDR3 spans 18 amino acids. Per the germline V gene, CDR1 is MNHEY and CDR2 is SVGEGT. The CDR3 spells CASSYDLSRTGGGQPQHF. The DNA of the CDR3 is TGTGCCAGCAGTTACGACCTCAGCCGGACAGGGGGAGGACAGCCCCAGCATTTT.

The rearrangement links TRBV10-3 to TRBJ2-1; D remains ambiguous. The CDR3 consists of 13 residues. CDR1 is ENHRY, CDR2 SYGVKD, per germline. The V gene lost 6 bases and the J gene lost 3 bases, with 9 bases spanning the gap. CDR3 region: CAIRTLNYNEQFF. CDR3 DNA sequence: TGTGCCATCAGGACACTCAACTACAATGAGCAGTTCTTC.

This clone appeared a few times. V and J are TRBV7-9 and TRBJ1-6, with D perhaps TRBD1 (6 bases). Germline CDR1 SEHNR, CDR2 FQNEAQ (reference sequence). CDR3 length equals 17 residues. Trimming shortened V by 1 base and J by 9 bases, and 19 bases separated the two germline ends. CDR3 sequence reads: CASSLGKDRPQFSPLHF. CDR3 in DNA: TGTGCCAGCAGCTTAGGAAAGGACAGACCACAGTTTTCACCCCTCCACTTT. The variable domain in full, with the rest retrieved from reference TRBV7-9 and TRBJ1-6, is DTGVSQNPRHKITKRGQNVTFRCDPISEHNRLYWYRQTLGQGPEFLTYFQNEAQLEKSRLLSDRFSAERPKGSFSTLEIQRTEQGDSAMYLCASSLGKDRPQFSPLHFGNGTRLTVT.

This sequence joins TRBV19 and TRBJ2-1, with 8 nucleotides matching TRBD1. Per germline, CDR1 LNHDA and CDR2 SQIVND (reference sequence). The CDR3 totals 15 residues. V trimming: 5 bases; J trimming: 6 bases; junction bases outside the gene matches: 9. CDR3 bases: TGTGCCAGTAGTTCCCGGACAGGGAACCTCAATGAGCAGTTCTTC. It encodes CASSSRTGNLNEQFF.

The V call is TRBV11-1, the J call TRBJ2-7; D is possibly TRBD2 (5 bases). From germline, CDR1 is SGHAT and CDR2 FQDESV (reference sequence). This CDR3 region has 14 residues. Trimming cost V 5 bases and J 4 bases, with 15 bases left between them. CDR3 protein: CASSPRTGNYEQYF. The CDR3 DNA is TGTGCCAGCAGCCCAAGGACTGGAAATTACGAGCAGTACTTC.